The 25 T cell receptor beta chains below were found in one sample sequenced in a study of T cells in narcolepsy. Repertoires were generated with immunoSEQ multiplex PCR, while TCRdb's copy carries only in-frame clones and drops some. The sample has approximately 25,000 clones, about 80% seen once. The sample comprised CD45RA- memory CD4+ T cells from PBMCs. The origin of the receptors is a human donor with narcolepsy.

This clone was detected only a few times. The chain combines TRBV21-1 with TRBJ1-1; the table's TRBD1 call for D was not verified on the DNA. TRBV21-1 is tagged as a pseudogene. The length of the CDR3 is 12 residues. The CDR3 reads CASREQGESSFF. Written as DNA, the CDR3 is TGTGCCAGCAGAGAACAGGGAGAGTCGTCTTTCTTT.

This chain connects TRBV4-2 to TRBJ2-5; TRBD2 aligns across 8 bases. Germline assignment: CDR1 LGHNA and CDR2 YNFKEQ. The CDR3 runs to 16 residues. Losses at the gene ends were 3 bases for V and 1 base for J; bases not matched to a gene: 7. CDR3 bases: TGTGCCAGCAGCCAGTCGGGGGGGGCCCTCCAAGAGACCCAGTACTTC. Translation gives CASSQSGGALQETQYF.

The V gene is TRBV12-5, the J gene TRBJ2-3; D is possibly TRBD1 (6 bases). The CDR3 runs 17 residues. Germline CDR1 and CDR2: LGHNT and FRNRAP. Trimming took off 0 bases at V and 7 bases at J, with 20 bases between the two ends. The CDR3 DNA sequence: TGTGCTAGTGGTTTGGTACTGGCAGGGGATGGCGTGTATACGCAGTATTTT. This translates into CASGLVLAGDGVYTQYF.

This clone was observed once. The rearrangement joins TRBV30 to TRBJ2-4; a possible D gene is TRBD2 (6 bases). Germline CDR1 reads GTSNPN; CDR2 reads SVGIG (reference sequence). Trimming shortened V by 5 bases and J by 9 bases, and 17 bases separated the two germline ends. The CDR3 is 13 amino acids. Here the CDR3 reads CAWGKGGGGIQYF. CDR3 nucleotides: TGTGCCTGGGGTAAGGGTGGGGGAGGCATTCAGTACTTC.

This chain joins TRBV29-1 and TRBJ2-5; possibly TRBD1 or TRBD2 for D (5 bases each). Germline CDR1 SQVTM, CDR2 ANQGSEA. The V end was cut by 4 bases, the J end by 4 bases, with 13 bases between. This CDR3 is built from 13 residues. CDR3 DNA sequence: TGCAGCGTTGCCGGGGATGGGGGAGAGACCCAGTACTTC. This encodes CSVAGDGGETQYF.

The genes are TRBV5-1 and TRBJ1-1, with 9 bases fitting TRBD1. Germline values: CDR1 SGHRS, CDR2 YFSETQ. This CDR3 is 14 amino acids long. V gave up 6 bases and J gave up 5 bases; unmatched junction bases: 8. CDR3 nucleotide sequence: TGCGCCAGCAACTTAGGACAGGGGAGAACTGAAGCTTTCTTT. It is translated as CASNLGQGRTEAFF.

The V and J genes are TRBV5-6 and TRBJ2-1, with 8 bases identical to TRBD1. Trimming at V came to 4 bases and at J to 3 bases, leaving 3 bases not matched to a gene. Germline lookup yields CDR1 SGHDT and CDR2 YYEEEE. The CDR3 loop spans 14 amino acids. CDR3 residues: CASSGQGYYNEQFF. CDR3 DNA sequence: TGTGCCAGCAGCGGACAGGGTTACTACAATGAGCAGTTCTTC.

The V and J genes are TRBV11-2 and TRBJ1-1; D is unresolved. Germline CDR1 reads SGHAT; CDR2 reads FQNNGV. The CDR3 loop spans 15 amino acids. Trimming removed 1 base from V and 1 base from J, with 10 bases in between. The CDR3 region has the DNA TGTGCCAGCAGCTTAGCGGCTGGAGGGAACACTGAAGCTTTCTTT. Amino acids: CASSLAAGGNTEAFF.

The sample holds one count of this clone. V gene TRBV29-1 combines with J gene TRBJ1-1, with TRBD1 matching over 7 bases. The germline gives CDR1 SQVTM, CDR2 ANQGSEA. V dropped 7 bases and J dropped 4; count of bases not matched to a gene: 12. There are 14 residues in the CDR3. The CDR3 loop is CSGKRQGGGTEAFF. The DNA of the CDR3 is TGCAGCGGGAAGAGACAGGGAGGAGGCACTGAAGCTTTCTTT.

This sequence joins TRBV30 and TRBJ1-2; the D is unclear. The CDR3 spans 13 residues. Germline CDR1 and CDR2: GTSNPN and SVGIG (reference sequence). V lost 8 bases and J 4 bases, leaving 17 bases between the germline ends. The CDR3 region is CARGGDRPYGYTF. The CDR3 coding sequence is TGTGCCCGAGGCGGCGACCGCCCCTATGGCTACACCTTC.

A few counts support this clone. The chain joins TRBV6-5 to TRBJ1-4, with 9 bases that match TRBD1. With V trimmed by 6 bases and J by 5 bases, 7 bases remained unmatched. From germline, CDR1 is MNHEY and CDR2 SVGAGI. The CDR3 is 15 residues long. This CDR3 reads CASRDRGGPNEKLFF. DNA for the CDR3: TGTGCCAGCAGGGACAGGGGAGGACCCAATGAAAAACTGTTTTTT.

The chain uses TRBV5-1 and TRBJ2-7; weak D call: TRBD2 (8 bases). There are 15 residues in the CDR3. V was shortened by 4 bases and J by 7 bases, with 21 bases between the two germline ends. Germline CDR1 SGHRS, CDR2 YFSETQ. CDR3 protein: CASSLPGLGGREQYF. The CDR3 DNA sequence: TGCGCCAGCAGCCTGCCGGGACTAGGGGGCCGGGAGCAGTACTTC.

This rearrangement joins TRBV19 to TRBJ1-6; possible D gene TRBD1, 6 bases. Per germline, CDR1 LNHDA and CDR2 SQIVND (reference sequence). Deletions cut 3 bases from V and 8 bases from J, with 14 bases between. The CDR3 sequence is 15 residues long. DNA for the CDR3: TGTGCCAGTAGTATGGTCGGAGGGGGGGATTCACCCCTCCACTTT. Translation gives CASSMVGGGDSPLHF.

This chain links TRBV2 with TRBJ1-4, with a tentative D call TRBD1 (5 bases). V was trimmed by 11 bases and J by 5 bases, leaving 15 bases between them. Germline values: CDR1 SNHLY, CDR2 FYNNEI. The CDR3 consists of 13 residues. In nucleotides, the CDR3 is TGTGCCGCATGGGACCCTCGGAATGAAAAACTGTTTTTT. It yields the protein CAAWDPRNEKLFF.

The rearrangement links TRBV5-6 to TRBJ2-1; 7 positions agree with TRBD2. Unmatched junction bases numbered 15, after V lost 5 bases and J lost 10 bases. The V gene's germline CDR1 is SGHDT and CDR2 YYEEEE. The CDR3 extends over 15 amino acids. As DNA, the CDR3 is TGTGCCAGCAGACAAAGTGGACTAGTAGCGGAGGAGCAGTTCTTC. Translated: CASRQSGLVAEEQFF.

The V and J genes are TRBV6-5 and TRBJ2-5; tentative D call: TRBD2 (7 bases). Germline CDR1 is MNHEY and CDR2 is SVGAGI. This CDR3 is built from 16 residues. V lost 4 bases and J 4 bases, leaving 19 bases between the germline ends. CDR3 sequence: CASSSHGGRGGETQYF. The CDR3 DNA follows: TGTGCCAGCAGTTCCCACGGAGGGAGGGGGGGAGAGACCCAGTACTTC.

This clone was seen a few times. The rearrangement joins TRBV6-5 to TRBJ2-1, with unresolved D. The CDR3 totals 11 residues. Germline CDR1 reads MNHEY; CDR2 reads SVGAGI. Trimming removed 10 bases at V and 10 bases at J, with 14 bases between. In DNA, the CDR3 is TGTGCCACCCGGACGGGCAAAGAGCAGTTCTTC. Residues: CATRTGKEQFF.

The chain employs TRBV29-1 and TRBJ1-1; 11 bases agree with TRBD1. CDR1 and CDR2 from the germline V gene are SQVTM and ANQGSEA. The trim removed 5 bases at V and 2 bases at J, leaving 1 base unmatched. This CDR3 is built from 13 residues. The CDR3 DNA follows: TGCAGCGTTAGGACAGGGGGCAACACTGAAGCTTTCTTT. It encodes CSVRTGGNTEAFF.

The V and J genes are TRBV11-2 and TRBJ2-3; D gene uncertain. The CDR3 extends over 13 amino acids. Germline V gene data show CDR1 as SGHAT and CDR2 as FQNNGV. The V and J ends lost 5 bases and 5 bases respectively, with 11 bases between them. CDR3 protein: CASSPHQRDTQYF. The CDR3 DNA reads as TGTGCCAGCAGCCCCCACCAGCGAGATACGCAGTATTTT.

J is TRBJ1-6 and V is TRBV6-5; 8 nucleotides match TRBD1. V trimming: 5 bases; J trimming: 4 bases; junction bases outside the gene matches: 4. The V gene's germline CDR1 is MNHEY and CDR2 SVGAGI. The length of the CDR3 is 15 residues. The CDR3 DNA is TGTGCCAGCAGTATTCAGGGGGCGTATAATTCACCCCTCCACTTT. This encodes CASSIQGAYNSPLHF.

This clone was seen only once. One end of the junction varies from germline; a read error may be responsible. V and J are TRBV5-1 and TRBJ2-7; D may be TRBD1 (6 bases). Germline V gene sequence: CDR1 SGHRS, CDR2 YFSETQ. CDR3 length: 15 amino acids. CDR3 protein: CASSSKLTGPYEQYF. CDR3 bases: TGTGCCAGCAGCTCGAAACTGACAGGACCTTACGAGCAGTACTTC.

The chain has TRBV7-9 and TRBJ2-5; tentative D call: TRBD1 (5 bases). Per the germline V gene, CDR1 is SEHNR and CDR2 is FQNEAQ (reference sequence). The V end lost 2 bases, the J end lost 0 bases, and 10 bases lay between the germline ends. The CDR3 spans 15 residues. The CDR3, as DNA: TGTGCCAGCAGCTTAAATACAGGATACCAAGAGACCCAGTACTTC. Protein sequence: CASSLNTGYQETQYF.

The V call is TRBV9, the J call TRBJ1-1, with 8 bases lining up with TRBD1. V was pared by 3 bases and J by 9 bases, with 7 bases of the junction left unmatched. This CDR3 is 13 amino acids long. CDR1 and CDR2 from the germline V gene are SGDLS and YYNGEE. The CDR3 DNA reads as TGTGCCAGCAGCGCCACCGCAGGGGGCCAAGCTTTCTTT. It translates to CASSATAGGQAFF.

This chain uses TRBV18 with TRBJ1-2; 7 bases are shared with TRBD1. This CDR3 contains 14 residues. Unmatched junction bases numbered 5, after V lost 3 bases and J lost 4 bases. Germline V CDR1 and CDR2: KGHSH, LQKENI. The CDR3 loop reads CASSPSGQTYGYTF. DNA for the CDR3: TGTGCCAGCTCACCTTCGGGACAGACCTATGGCTACACCTTC.

The chain uses TRBV4-2 and TRBJ1-4, with 7 bases fitting TRBD1. This CDR3 has 16 residues. Trimming took 4 bases from V and 4 from J; bases not matched to a gene: 9. The germline V gene has CDR1 LGHNA and CDR2 YNFKEQ. The CDR3 region is CASSLRAQGVNEKLFF. The CDR3 region has the DNA TGTGCCAGCAGCCTACGGGCCCAGGGGGTTAATGAAAAACTGTTTTTT.